The 8 T cell receptor beta chains given below trace back to one sample, sequenced in a study of Ad26.COV2.S vaccination and SARS-CoV-2 variants. As for treatment: 19 received Ad26.COV2.S at low or high dose, single or two shots; 5 received placebo; per-sample allocation not given. Day 63 following the first vaccine or placebo injection was when the samples were taken. Sequencing was performed with immunoSEQ multiplex PCR; in TCRdb, only in-frame clones are kept and a portion is missing. The repertoire holds 300,000 to 350,000 clones, with around 83% as singletons. This sample comprised peripheral blood, obtained in a trial of Ad26.COV2.S vaccine versus placebo. These receptor sequences come from a person aged 18-65 years who received the Ad26.COV2.S COVID-19 vaccine or a placebo.

The chain is built from TRBV5-1 and TRBJ1-1; D gene ambiguous. CDR1 SGHRS and CDR2 YFSETQ come from the germline V gene. V was shortened by 0 bases and J by 0 bases, with 12 bases between the two germline ends. This CDR3 comprises 16 residues. The CDR3 nucleotides are TGCGCCAGCAGCTTGGAGGCAGGTTCAATGAACACTGAAGCTTTCTTT. Its protein is CASSLEAGSMNTEAFF.

The chain recombines TRBV5-4 with TRBJ2-7; the match to TRBD1 covers 8 bases. The germline gives CDR1 SGHNT, CDR2 YYREEE (reference sequence). J lost 8 bases, V lost 0 bases, and 10 bases had no gene match. This CDR3 is built from 15 residues. As DNA, the CDR3 is TGTGCCAGCAGCTTGGGGGACAGGTCGGCGGTTAAGCAGTACTTC. Protein: CASSLGDRSAVKQYF.

This chain uses TRBV7-6 with TRBJ2-5; D is uncertain. This CDR3 has 13 residues. V was cut by 2 bases and J by 0 bases, with 4 bases left in between. Germline V gives CDR1 SGHVS, CDR2 FNYEAQ. CDR3 protein: CASSLPDQETQYF. The CDR3 nucleotides are TGTGCCAGCAGCTTACCCGACCAAGAGACCCAGTACTTC.

The chain is built from TRBV27 and TRBJ1-1; D call uncertain. Germline CDR1 and CDR2: MNHEY and SMNVEV (reference sequence). Trimming shortened V by 0 bases and J by 3 bases, and 5 bases separated the two germline ends. This CDR3 contains 13 residues. The CDR3 loop reads CASSLSRDTEAFF. The CDR3 DNA follows: TGTGCCAGCAGTTTATCCCGGGACACTGAAGCTTTCTTT.

The chain recombines TRBV19 with TRBJ1-2; no reliable D call. Germline V CDR1 and CDR2: LNHDA, SQIVND (reference sequence). This CDR3 contains 15 residues. Between the trimmed V and J ends, which lost 3 bases and 4 bases, there was a span of 15 bases. The CDR3 DNA sequence: TGTGCCAGTAGTATGGTAGGCATTAGGGCCTATGGCTACACCTTC. Its protein is CASSMVGIRAYGYTF.

The chain has TRBV7-3 and TRBJ1-1; D is uncertain. The V and J ends lost 0 bases and 11 bases respectively, with 13 bases between them. The CDR3 sequence is 13 residues long. In germline, CDR1 is SGHTA, CDR2 FQGTGA. DNA of the CDR3: TGTGCCAGCAGCTTAACAGAGAAGAATAAGGCTTTCTTT. This codes for CASSLTEKNKAFF.

CDR3 DNA: TGTGCCAGTAGTCTACCGGGACTCTCAGCCAAAAACATTCAGTACTTC. Translation gives CASSLPGLSAKNIQYF. V usage is TRBV19 and J usage is TRBJ2-4, with a possible D match to TRBD2 (6 bases). This CDR3 has 16 amino acids. Trimming pared 5 bases from V and 0 bases from J, leaving 14 bases between. Germline V gene lookup returns CDR1 LNHDA and CDR2 SQIVND (reference sequence).

To note about this clone: Additional DNA sequences in this sample encode the identical CDR3. The rearrangement joins TRBV19 to TRBJ1-1; D remains unclear. V was cut by 6 bases and J by 0 bases, with 8 bases left in between. The CDR3 has 13 amino acids. Germline V lookup: CDR1 LNHDA, CDR2 SQIVND (reference sequence). CDR3 residues: CASSLSLNTEAFF. The CDR3 DNA follows: TGTGCCAGTAGCCTTTCCCTGAACACTGAAGCTTTCTTT. Based on the CDR3 plus reference TRBV19 and TRBJ1-1, the full variable domain is DGGITQSPKYLFRKEGQNVTLSCEQNLNHDAMYWYRQDPGQGLRLIYYSQIVNDFQKGDIAEGYSVSREKKESFPLTVTSAQKNPTAFYLCASSLSLNTEAFFGQGTRLTVV.